This T cell receptor beta chain was retrieved from a study of PD-1 blockade in classical Hodgkin lymphoma. Overall study: Nivolumab dosed at 3 mg/kg went to patients intravenously every 2 weeks.

All patients experienced relapse after autologous stem cell transplantation, and brentuximab vedotin exposure was variable. This clone was found a few times. Sequencing used immunoSEQ multiplex PCR; TCRdb keeps in-frame clones, though not all of them. The table shows nearly 25,000 clones, with 69% occurring only once. Source: peripheral blood mononuclear cells (PBMCs), taken at baseline. This clonotype was sampled from a human donor with classical Hodgkin lymphoma.

The CDR3 loop reads CASRGVLGGEAFF. The CDR3 bases are TGTGCCAGCAGGGGGGTCCTGGGAGGTGAAGCTTTCTTT. The V call is TRBV6-5, the J call TRBJ1-1, with D possibly being TRBD1 (5 bases). Trimming took 6 bases from V and 7 from J, leaving 15 bases between them. Looked up from germline, CDR1 is MNHEY and CDR2 is SVGAGI. CDR3 size: 13 residues.